The 21 T cell receptor beta chains presented below share a single source sample, sequenced in a study of cytomegalovirus exposure and HLA in healthy donors. A multiplex PCR was run with 60 Vbeta primers and 13 Jbeta primers. The assay was immunoSEQ multiplex PCR, and TCRdb's table has in-frame clones only and misses some. The repertoire holds 100,000 to 120,000 clones, with approximately 83% as singletons. Sequenced input: PBMCs. These receptor sequences come from a man between 35 and 55 years old in good health and CMV-seronegative.

This clone was counted a few times. Within the sample, other DNA sequences also encode this same CDR3. V usage is TRBV5-1 and J usage is TRBJ2-5; TRBD1 matches at 7 bases. The length of the CDR3 is 15 residues. Germline CDR1 and CDR2: SGHRS and YFSETQ. Trimming cost V 0 bases and J 1 base; bases outside gene matches: 3. CDR3 in amino acids: CASSLVAGGQETQYF. Written as DNA, the CDR3 is TGCGCCAGCAGCTTGGTTGCAGGGGGCCAAGAGACCCAGTACTTC.

This clone appeared once. The chain joins TRBV10-3 to TRBJ2-5; tentative D call: TRBD1 (6 bases). Germline V gene sequence: CDR1 ENHRY, CDR2 SYGVKD. This CDR3 contains 11 residues. V lost 6 bases, J lost 4 bases, and 6 bases lay in between. CDR3 loop: CAIRGGETQYF. The CDR3 DNA reads as TGTGCCATCAGAGGGGGAGAGACCCAGTACTTC.

The V gene is TRBV6-1, the J gene TRBJ2-2; TRBD2 might be the D (6 bases). CDR1 and CDR2 from the germline V gene are MNHNS and SASEGT. V was pared by 6 bases and J by 5 bases, with 13 bases between. There are 14 residues in the CDR3. The CDR3 here is CASSAGPLTGELFF. The CDR3 nucleotides are TGTGCCAGCAGCGCGGGACCACTGACCGGGGAGCTGTTTTTT.

This sequence joins TRBV28 and TRBJ1-2, with 8 bases identical to TRBD1. This CDR3 has 13 residues. Per germline, CDR1 MDHEN and CDR2 SYDVKM. Trimming cost V 6 bases and J 7 bases; bases outside gene matches: 7. The CDR3 region is CASRGQTGVGYTF. The CDR3 coding sequence is TGTGCCAGCAGGGGCCAGACAGGGGTTGGCTACACCTTC.

The CDR3 spells CASSATRGRPYGSPLHF. The DNA of the CDR3 is TGTGCCAGCAGCGCCACCAGGGGTCGGCCCTACGGTTCACCCCTCCACTTT. The chain employs TRBV9 and TRBJ1-6; tentatively, D is TRBD1 (6 bases). The V and J ends lost 3 bases and 9 bases respectively, with 22 bases between them. The CDR3 is made up of 17 amino acids. Germline V gene lookup returns CDR1 SGDLS and CDR2 YYNGEE.

V and J are TRBV11-1 and TRBJ2-1; 9 bases match TRBD2. CDR3 length equals 15 residues. Germline V gives CDR1 SGHAT, CDR2 FQDESV (reference sequence). Trimming at V came to 6 bases and at J to 7 bases, leaving 10 bases not matched to a gene. The CDR3 sequence is CASSDNGGGANEQFF. The CDR3, as DNA: TGTGCCAGCAGTGATAATGGCGGGGGGGCGAATGAGCAGTTCTTC.

This clone was found once. The rearrangement uses TRBV2 and TRBJ1-4, with D maybe TRBD1 (5 bases). V lost 6 bases and J lost 6, with 14 bases in between. The length of the CDR3 is 14 residues. CDR1 is SNHLY and CDR2 is FYNNEI in the germline V gene. The DNA of the CDR3 is TGTGCCAGCAGGGGGCAGGATTTTGATGAAAAACTGTTTTTT. It codes for CASRGQDFDEKLFF.

The V call is TRBV5-6, the J call TRBJ2-7, with D possibly matching TRBD1 (6 bases). Germline V gene data show CDR1 as SGHDT and CDR2 as YYEEEE. The CDR3 spans 14 residues. Trimming took off 1 base at V and 4 bases at J, with 12 bases between the two ends. CDR3 sequence: CASSLTGTLYEQYF. DNA of the CDR3: TGTGCCAGCAGCTTGACCGGGACACTTTACGAGCAGTACTTC.

This rearrangement joins TRBV15 to TRBJ1-6; D is undetermined. CDR3 length equals 14 residues. Trimming removed 4 bases at V and 0 bases at J, with 4 bases between. Germline V gene sequence: CDR1 LNHNV, CDR2 YYDKDF (reference sequence). CDR3 sequence (DNA): TGTGCCACCAGCATGAGCTCCTATAATTCACCCCTCCACTTT. It specifies CATSMSSYNSPLHF. The variable domain in full, with the rest retrieved from reference TRBV15 and TRBJ1-6, is DAMVIQNPRYQVTQFGKPVTLSCSQTLNHNVMYWYQQKSSQAPKLLFHYYDKDFNNEADTPDNFQSRRPNTSFCFLDIRSPGLGDTAMYLCATSMSSYNSPLHFGNGTRLTVT.

The V and J genes are TRBV13 and TRBJ1-3, with D perhaps TRBD1 (5 bases). The CDR3 sequence is 17 residues long. The germline gives CDR1 PRHDT, CDR2 FYEKMQ (reference sequence). V dropped 4 bases and J dropped 0 bases, with 16 bases sitting between them. CDR3 amino acids: CASSYPGTGLSGNTIYF. The CDR3 nucleotides read TGTGCCAGCAGCTATCCTGGGACGGGACTCTCTGGAAACACCATATATTTT.

This clone was recorded only once. The chain employs TRBV6-1 and TRBJ1-5; TRBD1 might be the D (6 bases). The CDR3 is 14 residues long. Between the trimmed V and J ends, which lost 4 bases and 5 bases, there was a span of 12 bases. Germline V gene lookup returns CDR1 MNHNS and CDR2 SASEGT. The CDR3 DNA reads TGTGCCAGCAGTGCGGGACAAGAATATCAGCCCCAGCATTTT. Translating it yields CASSAGQEYQPQHF.

The genes are TRBV6-1 and TRBJ2-3; maybe TRBD2 (6 bases). The CDR3 is 14 amino acids. Germline CDR1 is MNHNS and CDR2 is SASEGT. V gave up 6 bases and J gave up 6 bases, with 16 bases separating them. CDR3 protein: CASRTSSGGDTQYF. CDR3 DNA sequence: TGTGCCAGCAGGACTAGTAGTGGGGGGGATACGCAGTATTTT.

This chain uses TRBV5-4 with TRBJ1-1, with no clear D. V was shortened by 1 base and J by 4 bases, with 11 bases between the two germline ends. The CDR3 covers 14 residues. From germline, CDR1 is SGHNT and CDR2 YYREEE (reference sequence). The CDR3 protein is CASSLSGRPTEAFF. The CDR3 DNA is TGTGCCAGCAGCTTGTCGGGGAGGCCCACTGAAGCTTTCTTT.

This clone has only one observation. This chain uses TRBV28 with TRBJ2-5; 7 bases map to TRBD1. This CDR3 region has 14 residues. The germline V gene has CDR1 MDHEN and CDR2 SYDVKM. J was trimmed by 4 bases and V by 5 bases; bases with no gene match: 7. The CDR3 coding sequence is TGTGCCAGCAGTGGCACAGGGGCGGGAGAGACCCAGTACTTC. It yields the protein CASSGTGAGETQYF.

The rearrangement uses TRBV5-1 and TRBJ2-7; no definite D call. CDR1 is SGHRS, CDR2 YFSETQ, per germline. The V end was cut by 2 bases, the J end by 0 bases, with 12 bases between. The CDR3 spans 15 residues. The CDR3 coding sequence is TGCGCCAGCAGCTTCACCTCCTCCAGCTCCTACGAGCAGTACTTC. Translation gives CASSFTSSSSYEQYF.

This chain joins TRBV5-4 and TRBJ1-1; TRBD1 matches 7 bases. Germline assignment: CDR1 SGHNT and CDR2 YYREEE (reference sequence). CDR3 size: 18 residues. J gave up 0 bases and V 3 bases, and 14 bases lay outside the gene matches. This chain's CDR3 is CASSSPTGARLMNTEAFF. CDR3 nucleotides: TGTGCCAGCAGCTCACCAACAGGGGCGCGCCTCATGAACACTGAAGCTTTCTTT.

CDR3 bases: TGTGCCAGCTCACCGATGCAGGGCAGGGGCACTGAAGCTTTCTTT. Translation: CASSPMQGRGTEAFF. J is TRBJ1-1 and V is TRBV18; D possibly corresponds to TRBD1 (6 bases). The CDR3 has 15 amino acids. Germline CDR1 KGHSH, CDR2 LQKENI. V gave up 3 bases and J gave up 4 bases, with 15 bases separating them.

V gene TRBV28 combines with J gene TRBJ2-7; D is perhaps TRBD1 (6 bases). Trimming left V 7 bases short and J 5 bases short, with 27 bases between. CDR3 size: 17 residues. Germline CDR1 and CDR2: MDHEN and SYDVKM. CDR3 coding DNA: TGTGCCAGCACTATATCCCAGAGTCCCAGGGGAGCGAACGAGCAGTACTTC. Translating it yields CASTISQSPRGANEQYF.

The V gene is TRBV5-1, the J gene TRBJ2-7; 7 nucleotides line up with TRBD1. The CDR3 is 16 residues long. Per the germline V gene, CDR1 is SGHRS and CDR2 is YFSETQ. The V segment lost 0 bases and the J segment 2 bases; nucleotides outside the gene matches: 8. CDR3 residues: CASSLDPGGLPYEQYF. Written as DNA, the CDR3 is TGCGCCAGCAGCTTGGACCCAGGGGGTCTACCCTACGAGCAGTACTTC.

The chain is built from TRBV6-1 and TRBJ2-7, with D possibly TRBD2 on 5 matching bases. V lost 6 bases and J 6 bases, leaving 21 bases between the germline ends. This CDR3 spans 15 amino acids. Germline values: CDR1 MNHNS, CDR2 SASEGT. The CDR3 region is CASSETQLMGSEQYF. DNA of the CDR3: TGTGCCAGCAGCGAAACCCAACTGATGGGGAGCGAGCAGTACTTC.

V and J are TRBV6-5 and TRBJ1-1, with D perhaps TRBD1 (5 bases). There are 14 residues in the CDR3. Germline values: CDR1 MNHEY, CDR2 SVGAGI. V was pared by 5 bases and J by 2 bases, with 12 bases between. This chain's CDR3 is CASSRTTGNTEAFF. The CDR3 region has the DNA TGTGCCAGCAGTCGGACCACAGGAAACACTGAAGCTTTCTTT.